This TCR beta chain was recovered during a study of T cell responses to AZD1222 COVID-19 vaccine. The table came from immunoSEQ multiplex PCR; TCRdb's copy has only in-frame clones and leaves some out. The profile shows fewer than 200,000 clones, more than 75% of them singletons. Trimming removed 4 bases from V and 6 bases from J; junction bases left unmatched: 11. Germline assignment: CDR1 SGDLS and CDR2 YYNGEE. The CDR3 is 15 residues long. This TCR was recovered from an adult who received the AZD1222 COVID-19 vaccine. The chain joins TRBV9 to TRBJ1-1, with 8 bases identical to TRBD1. The sequencing used peripheral blood, collected 28 days after the second AZD1222 dose. The DNA for the CDR3 is TGTGCCAGCAGCTCTCTTGGGCCAGGGGGCTCTGAAGCTTTCTTT. Translated, it gives CASSSLGPGGSEAFF.